This TCR beta chain comes out of a study of early T cells in non-severe SARS-CoV-2 infection. In this sample, this clonotype turned up many times. Using its own MiXCR run on the 5' RACE reads, TCRdb lists one record per CDR3 protein. In the table there are around 92,000 distinct CDR3 sequences, 8% to 13% of which are singletons. The V end lost 2 bases, the J end lost 6 bases, and 10 bases lay between the germline ends. The CDR3 sequence is 13 residues long. Germline V lookup: CDR1 DFQATT, CDR2 SNEGSKA (reference sequence). V gene TRBV20-1 combines with J gene TRBJ1-4, with no clear D. This sequence was found in an adult who was a healthcare worker with PCR-confirmed SARS-CoV-2 infection or an uninfected control (not recorded which). The source material was whole blood. The DNA for the CDR3 is TGCAGTGCTAGACGACGGAGTGATGAAAAACTGTTTTTT. Its protein product is CSARRRSDEKLFF.